The rows below give T cell receptor beta chains drawn from one sample of a study of OX40 agonist ivuxolimab in advanced cancers. The repertoire was sequenced with immunoSEQ multiplex PCR; TCRdb's copy has only in-frame clones and lacks some. The repertoire holds 65,000 to 80,000 clones, with approximately 90% as singletons. The source material was CD4+ or CD8+ T cells sorted from blood, sampled in a trial of the OX40 agonist ivuxolimab. Source of these receptors: an adult with an advanced solid tumor such as melanoma, head and neck, liver or kidney cancer. The CDR3 runs from the conserved cysteine through the conserved F or W. The D gene is left open where the match is weak. Size values are once, few and many counts, or a class for expanded clones, and some rows have none.

V gene	D gene	J gene	clone size	CDR3 protein	CDR3 DNA
TRBV29-1	NA	TRBJ1-2	NA	CSVVSNYGYTF	TGCAGCGTTGTGTCTAACTATGGCTACACCTTC
TRBV7-2	NA	TRBJ2-2	NA	CASSHGRYTGELFF	TGTGCCAGCAGCCATGGACGGTACACCGGGGAGCTGTTTTTT
TRBV19	NA	TRBJ1-5	NA	CASSMEPYNQPQHF	TGTGCCAGTAGTATGGAGCCCTATAATCAGCCCCAGCATTTT
TRBV28	NA	TRBJ1-4	once	CASSSPGYANEKLFF	TGTGCCAGCAGTTCCCCAGGGTATGCTAATGAAAAACTGTTTTTT
TRBV4-2	NA	TRBJ1-5	NA	CASSQGDRGGIQPQHF	TGTGCCAGCAGCCAAGGGGACCGGGGGGGGATCCAGCCCCAGCATTTT
TRBV7-9	TRBD1	TRBJ1-1	NA	CASSLTGGGNTEAFF	TGTGCCAGCAGCTTGACAGGGGGCGGTAACACTGAAGCTTTCTTT
TRBV28	NA	TRBJ1-1	NA	CAGRRNTEAFF	TGTGCCGGAAGGCGGAACACTGAAGCTTTCTTT
TRBV5-1	NA	TRBJ1-2	once	CASSFRTDSNRNGYTF	TGCGCCAGCAGCTTCCGGACAGATTCGAATCGAAATGGCTACACCTTC
TRBV7-9	TRBD2	TRBJ2-3	NA	CASSLFRGGPTDTQYF	TGTGCCAGCAGCTTATTTAGGGGAGGGCCCACAGATACGCAGTATTTT
TRBV7-2	NA	TRBJ2-3	NA	CASSLQGSLSTDTQYF	TGTGCCAGCAGCTTACAGGGTAGCCTCAGCACAGATACGCAGTATTTT
TRBV6-4	NA	TRBJ1-1	NA	CASRPSDSRNTEAFF	TGTGCCAGCAGGCCCTCCGATTCAAGGAACACTGAAGCTTTCTTT
TRBV7-2	TRBD2	TRBJ2-2	NA	CASMTSYTGELFF	TGTGCCAGCATGACTAGCTACACCGGGGAGCTGTTTTTT
TRBV7-2	TRBD2	TRBJ2-3	NA	CASIAFIAGAGTDTQYF	TGTGCCAGCATCGCCTTCATAGCGGGAGCCGGCACAGATACGCAGTATTTT
TRBV5-6	TRBD2	TRBJ2-5	NA	CASSPSGLAGGRTQYF	TGTGCCAGCAGCCCCTCCGGGCTAGCGGGGGGGAGGACCCAGTACTTC
TRBV13	TRBD2	TRBJ2-7	NA	CASRALGLAGSYEQYF	TGTGCCAGCAGGGCCCTTGGACTAGCGGGCTCCTACGAGCAGTACTTC
TRBV30	TRBD2	TRBJ2-3	NA	CAWSGLAGGPRDTQYF	TGTGCCTGGAGTGGACTAGCGGGGGGGCCGAGAGATACGCAGTATTTT
TRBV19	TRBD1	TRBJ1-1	NA	CASSIAEDRVTEAFF	TGTGCCAGTAGTATCGCGGAGGACAGGGTCACTGAAGCTTTCTTT
TRBV29-1	NA	TRBJ2-3	NA	CSVDGGTDTQYF	TGCAGCGTTGATGGCGGGACAGATACGCAGTATTTT
TRBV6-6	NA	TRBJ2-7	NA	CASKNGLTYEQYF	TGTGCCAGCAAGAATGGGCTTACCTACGAGCAGTACTTC
TRBV28	NA	TRBJ2-7	NA	CASRPADMAQGSYEQYF	TGTGCCAGCAGGCCGGCCGACATGGCTCAAGGCTCCTACGAGCAGTACTTC
TRBV7-8	NA	TRBJ2-1	once	CASSLGLSYNEQFF	TGTGCCAGCAGCTTGGGCCTCTCCTACAATGAGCAGTTCTTC
TRBV19	NA	TRBJ1-1	NA	CASRSGQRGEAFF	TGTGCCAGTAGATCCGGACAGCGAGGGGAAGCTTTCTTT
TRBV6-1	NA	TRBJ1-6	NA	CASSGSVGSFNSPLHF	TGTGCCAGCAGTGGGAGCGTAGGCTCGTTTAATTCACCCCTCCACTTT
TRBV28	NA	TRBJ2-5	NA	CASSTSGALETQYF	TGTGCCAGCAGTACCTCCGGGGCCCTAGAGACCCAGTACTTC
TRBV5-4	TRBD1	TRBJ2-5	NA	CASSPRGSQETQYF	TGTGCCAGCAGTCCCAGGGGGAGTCAAGAGACCCAGTACTTC
TRBV30	NA	TRBJ2-7	NA	CAWSVGTPILYEQYF	TGTGCCTGGAGTGTAGGGACACCCATACTCTACGAGCAGTACTTC
TRBV28	TRBD1	TRBJ1-2	NA	CASSWREGQEYTF	TGTGCCAGCAGCTGGAGAGAGGGACAGGAGTACACCTTC
TRBV28	TRBD1	TRBJ1-2	NA	CATSGTGGYGYTF	TGTGCCACCTCCGGGACAGGGGGCTATGGCTACACCTTC
TRBV7-3	NA	TRBJ2-1	NA	CASSRRTASYNEQFF	TGTGCCAGCAGCCGCAGGACAGCCTCCTACAATGAGCAGTTCTTC